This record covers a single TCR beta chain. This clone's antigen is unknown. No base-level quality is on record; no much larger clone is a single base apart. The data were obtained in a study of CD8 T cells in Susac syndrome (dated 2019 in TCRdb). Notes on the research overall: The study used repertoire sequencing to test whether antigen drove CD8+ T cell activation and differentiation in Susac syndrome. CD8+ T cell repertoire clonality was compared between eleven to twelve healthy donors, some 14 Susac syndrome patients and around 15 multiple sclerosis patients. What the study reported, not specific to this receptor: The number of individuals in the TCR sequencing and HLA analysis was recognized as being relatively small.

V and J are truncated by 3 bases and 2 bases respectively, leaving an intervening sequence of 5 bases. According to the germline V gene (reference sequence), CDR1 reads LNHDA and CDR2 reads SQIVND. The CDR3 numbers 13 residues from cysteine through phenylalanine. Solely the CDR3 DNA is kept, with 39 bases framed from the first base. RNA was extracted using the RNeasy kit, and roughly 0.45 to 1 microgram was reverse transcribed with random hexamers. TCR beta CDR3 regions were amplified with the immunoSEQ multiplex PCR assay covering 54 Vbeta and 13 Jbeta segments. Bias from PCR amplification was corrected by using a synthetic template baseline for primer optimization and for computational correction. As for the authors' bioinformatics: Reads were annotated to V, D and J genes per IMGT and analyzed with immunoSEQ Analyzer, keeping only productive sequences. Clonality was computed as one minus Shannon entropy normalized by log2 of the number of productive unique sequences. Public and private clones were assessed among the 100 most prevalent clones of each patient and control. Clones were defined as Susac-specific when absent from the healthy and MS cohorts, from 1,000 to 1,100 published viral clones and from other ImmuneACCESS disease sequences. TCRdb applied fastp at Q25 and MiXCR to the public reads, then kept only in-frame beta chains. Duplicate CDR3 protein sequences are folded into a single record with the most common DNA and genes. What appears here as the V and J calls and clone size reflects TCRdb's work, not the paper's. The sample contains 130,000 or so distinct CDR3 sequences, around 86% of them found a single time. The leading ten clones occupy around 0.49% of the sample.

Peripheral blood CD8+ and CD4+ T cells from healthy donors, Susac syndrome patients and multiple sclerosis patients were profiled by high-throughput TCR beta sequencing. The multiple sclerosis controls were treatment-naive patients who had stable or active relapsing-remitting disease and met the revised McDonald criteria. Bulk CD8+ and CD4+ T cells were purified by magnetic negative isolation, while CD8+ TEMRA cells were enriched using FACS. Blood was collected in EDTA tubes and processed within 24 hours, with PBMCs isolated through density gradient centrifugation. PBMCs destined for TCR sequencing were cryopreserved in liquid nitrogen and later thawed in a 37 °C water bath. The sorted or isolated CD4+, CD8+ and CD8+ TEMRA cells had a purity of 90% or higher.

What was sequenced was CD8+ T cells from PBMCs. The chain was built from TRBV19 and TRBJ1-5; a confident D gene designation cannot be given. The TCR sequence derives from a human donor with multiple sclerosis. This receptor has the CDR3 CASSMDGNQPQHF. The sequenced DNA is TGTGCCAGTAGTATGGATGGCAATCAGCCCCAGCATTTT.